The clone carrying this T cell receptor beta chain was counted between two and nine times. Its antigen remains unidentified. This entry is derived from a study of CD8 T cells in ankylosing spondylitis. The study, taken as a whole, reports: Researchers reportedly found disease-linked clones significantly enriched in matched ankylosing spondylitis synovial fluid. Typical of ankylosing spondylitis blood, it appeared, was a TCR beta motif of eight highly homologous variants.

V lost 2 bases, J lost 4 bases, and 11 bases lay in between. The CDR3 covers 14 residues. Preparation of TCR beta libraries was done by quantitative 5'-RACE with molecular barcodes. TCRdb re-derived calls from the 5' RACE reads in MiXCR, one entry per CDR3 protein. The sample includes a few hundred thousand distinct CDR3 sequences, approximately 11% seen only once; the top ten take around 7%. The receptor was isolated from a male donor with ankylosing spondylitis. Source material: blood, either unsorted or a sorted T cell fraction (not recorded which). The chain is built from TRBV12-3 or TRBV12-4 and TRBJ1-2; a weak D match, TRBD1 (6 bases). CDR3 nucleotides: TGTGCCAGCAGTTTACAGGGACACGTCTATGGCTACACCTTC. Its protein is CASSLQGHVYGYTF.